One sample yielded the 16 T cell receptor beta chains listed below, sequenced in a study of T-cell reconstitution after alpha-beta-depleted transplantation in children. Preparing the TCRbeta library involved the use of unique molecular identifiers. TCRdb re-called the PCR reads through MiXCR, storing one row per CDR3 protein. This table holds approximately 430,000 distinct CDR3 sequences, roughly 16% found once. The material sequenced was PBMCs, mostly from graft donor cells, taken 360 days after TCRalphabeta/CD19-depleted stem cell transplant. The receptors derive from a boy under three years old who had a stem cell transplant for Wiskott-Aldrich syndrome, so the T cells may come from the graft donor.

This sequence joins TRBV29-1 and TRBJ2-3, with 9 bases identical to TRBD2. The germline CDR1 and CDR2 sequences are SQVTM and ANQGSEA. V trimming: 8 bases; J trimming: 2 bases; junction bases outside the gene matches: 5. The CDR3 length is 13 residues. CDR3 residues: CSIPSGATDTQYF. Here the CDR3 DNA reads TGCAGCATCCCTAGCGGGGCCACAGATACGCAGTATTTT.

The rearrangement links TRBV2 to TRBJ2-5; 8 bases are a match to TRBD2. The CDR3 consists of 13 residues. Unmatched junction bases numbered 3, after V lost 4 bases and J lost 5 bases. Germline V CDR1 and CDR2: SNHLY, FYNNEI. This chain's CDR3 is CASSARGGETQYF. In DNA form, the CDR3 reads TGTGCCAGCAGTGCCCGGGGGGGTGAGACCCAGTACTTC.

V gene TRBV4-2 combines with J gene TRBJ2-7; the D is unclear. The CDR3 covers 17 residues. The V end lost 0 bases, the J end lost 3 bases, and 18 bases lay between the germline ends. Germline CDR1 and CDR2: LGHNA and YNFKEQ. CDR3 coding DNA: TGTGCCAGCAGCCAAGACTATGACACGGCCTTTTACTACGAGCAGTACTTC. As protein: CASSQDYDTAFYYEQYF.

This clonotype has at least ten counts. The chain links TRBV12-3 or TRBV12-4 to TRBJ2-7; D unclear. Trimming removed 1 base at V and 0 bases at J, with 7 bases between. This CDR3 region has 14 residues. The chain's CDR3 is CASSLDYSSYEQYF. The CDR3 DNA reads as TGTGCCAGCAGTTTAGACTACAGCTCCTACGAGCAGTACTTC.

The chain uses TRBV12-3 or TRBV12-4 and TRBJ2-4, with D possibly matching TRBD1 (5 bases). The V end was cut by 6 bases, the J end by 0 bases, with 12 bases between. There are 15 residues in the CDR3. The CDR3 DNA reads as TGTGCCAGCAGCCTTCGACAGCTAGCCAAAAACATTCAGTACTTC. Protein sequence: CASSLRQLAKNIQYF.

This clonotype has a handful of counts. The chain recombines TRBV20-1 with TRBJ2-5; D is possibly TRBD1 (5 bases). The CDR3 length is 10 residues. Germline V gene sequence: CDR1 DFQATT, CDR2 SNEGSKA (reference sequence). Between the trimmed V and J ends, which lost 3 bases and 11 bases, there was a span of 10 bases. This chain's CDR3 is CSASANRQYF. DNA of the CDR3: TGCAGTGCTAGTGCAAACAGGCAGTACTTC.

A few counts support this clonotype. This chain uses TRBV10-3 with TRBJ1-5; no firm D call. V lost 1 base and J 0 bases, leaving 4 bases between the germline ends. This CDR3 is 14 amino acids long. Germline-derived CDR1 and CDR2 are ENHRY and SYGVKD. The CDR3 sequence is CAISEWISNQPQHF. CDR3 bases: TGTGCCATCAGTGAGTGGATTAGCAATCAGCCCCAGCATTTT.

The sample holds a few counts of this clonotype. The chain joins TRBV12-3 or TRBV12-4 to TRBJ2-2, with D unclear. The CDR3 runs to 13 residues. Trimming shortened V by 8 bases and J by 2 bases, and 9 bases separated the two germline ends. The CDR3 here is CASGFYNTGELFF. Written as DNA, the CDR3 is TGTGCCAGCGGATTTTATAACACCGGGGAGCTGTTTTTT.

The V call is TRBV21-1, the J call TRBJ2-1; TRBD1 reflects the table's D call only, with no check against the DNA. TRBV21-1 is marked as a pseudogene. The CDR3 has 15 amino acids. This CDR3 reads CASSKKRARDNEQFF. CDR3 coding DNA: TGTGCCAGCAGCAAAAAGCGGGCCAGGGACAATGAGCAGTTCTTC.

This clonotype was recorded a few times. The rearrangement joins TRBV12-3 or TRBV12-4 to TRBJ2-2; a weak D match, TRBD1 (5 bases). This CDR3 region has 15 residues. Trimming pared 2 bases from V and 4 bases from J, leaving 11 bases between. In DNA form, the CDR3 reads TGTGCCAGCAGTTTAAGGTGGACAACCACCGGGGAGCTGTTTTTT. It encodes CASSLRWTTTGELFF.

This clonotype occurred a few times. In nucleotides, the CDR3 is TGTGCCAGCAGCCAAGGCCCTAGGCCTAGCACAGATACGCAGTATTTT. Translation: CASSQGPRPSTDTQYF. This chain links TRBV14 with TRBJ2-3; no definite D call. The CDR3 contains 16 residues. The V end was cut by 1 base, the J end by 0 bases, with 11 bases between. The germline V gene has CDR1 SGHDN and CDR2 FVKESK.

The V call is TRBV29-1, the J call TRBJ2-7, with TRBD1 as a possible D gene (6 bases). The CDR3 totals 14 residues. CDR1 is SQVTM and CDR2 is ANQGSEA in the germline V gene. Trimming took 4 bases from V and 3 from J, leaving 16 bases between them. The CDR3 coding sequence is TGCAGCGTTGGATTCCAGGGGACCGTCTACGAGCAGTACTTC. It encodes CSVGFQGTVYEQYF.

The CDR3 DNA is TGTGCCAGCAGCTTTGGAGCGGGAGGGTTCCAAGAGACCCAGTACTTC. It yields the protein CASSFGAGGFQETQYF. The V and J genes are TRBV7-6 and TRBJ2-5, with 10 bases fitting TRBD2. Looked up from germline, CDR1 is SGHVS and CDR2 is FNYEAQ. The V and J ends lost 3 bases and 1 base, in that order; junction bases with no gene match: 5. This CDR3 spans 16 amino acids.

This clonotype showed up just a few times. V usage is TRBV13 and J usage is TRBJ2-7; 11 nucleotides match TRBD2. Unmatched junction bases numbered 2, after V lost 2 bases and J lost 2 bases. The CDR3 runs to 15 residues. The germline gives CDR1 PRHDT, CDR2 FYEKMQ (reference sequence). This chain's CDR3 is CASSLRGLAAYEQYF. CDR3 DNA: TGTGCCAGCAGCTTACGGGGACTAGCGGCCTACGAGCAGTACTTC.

This clonotype appeared a few times. This chain's CDR3 is CASSFWLAANTGELFF. In nucleotides, the CDR3 is TGTGCCAGCAGCTTCTGGCTAGCGGCAAACACCGGGGAGCTGTTTTTT. The chain has TRBV11-2 and TRBJ2-2; 7 bases fit TRBD2. The germline gives CDR1 SGHAT, CDR2 FQNNGV. CDR3 size: 16 residues. The trim removed 3 bases at V and 2 bases at J, leaving 6 bases unmatched.

This clonotype has just a few counts. The chain uses TRBV5-6 and TRBJ2-5, with TRBD2 identical over 15 bases. Germline assignment: CDR1 SGHDT and CDR2 YYEEEE. The CDR3 covers 17 residues. The ends lost 4 bases at V and 5 bases at J; junction bases unmatched: 9. CDR3 DNA: TGTGCCAGCAGCCTCAGGACTAGCGGGAGGGCCGGGGAGACCCAGTACTTC. This translates into CASSLRTSGRAGETQYF.